This entry describes one T cell receptor (beta chain). This sample was taken from a study of OX40 agonist ivuxolimab in advanced cancers. Germline CDR1 SQVTM, CDR2 ANQGSEA. The V end lost 5 bases, the J end lost 5 bases, and 9 bases lay between the germline ends. CDR3 size: 11 residues. Method: immunoSEQ multiplex PCR; TCRdb's copy keeps in-frame clones and lacks some. The data show roughly 72,000 clones, with around 94% seen just once and approximately 14% held by the top ten. The clonotype comes from an adult with an advanced solid tumor such as melanoma, head and neck, liver or kidney cancer. Sequenced here: CD4+ or CD8+ T cells sorted from blood, sampled in a trial of the OX40 agonist ivuxolimab. The V call is TRBV29-1, the J call TRBJ2-5; D is unresolved. The CDR3 loop is CSVPLGETQYF. For the CDR3, the DNA is TGCAGCGTTCCCCTGGGGGAGACCCAGTACTTC.